This T cell receptor (beta chain) was observed in a study of regulatory T cells in long-lasting Graves disease. Study results and caveats: For persistent Graves' patients, TCR diversity was lower than for newly diagnosed ones. More public clonotypes were shared by persistent patients (about 3,000) than by new patients (more than 950).

A remark on this clonotype: Its target is unknown.

Trimming removed 5 bases at V and 10 bases at J, with 14 bases between. CDR3 size: 13 residues. CDR1 is MGHRA, CDR2 YSYEKL, per germline. Sample time point: persistent/refractory GD, antithyroid drugs over 5 years with positive TRAb. PBMC RNA was the source of the TCR library. Diagnosis followed American Thyroid Association guidelines for Graves' disease. The TCR beta library used iRepertoire HTBI primers with Arm-PCR amplification of CDR3. The authors' processing: Gene usage covered about 62 TRBV and some 13 TRBJ segments. TCRdb redid the calling of the multiplex PCR reads with MiXCR, one entry per CDR3 protein. TCRdb, rather than the study authors, made the V and J calls. This sample yields about 470,000 distinct CDR3 sequences, of which 20% to 25% are seen a single time; over 7.5% belongs to the top ten.

The sequences come from peripheral blood mononuclear cells (PBMCs), collected when the disease was refractory, from a patient treated with antithyroid drugs. V is TRBV4-1 and J is TRBJ1-4; D unresolved. This TCR came from a female donor with Graves disease. CDR3: CASSELGGVKLFF. In DNA form, the CDR3 reads TGCGCCAGCAGCGAACTGGGTGGCGTAAAACTGTTTTTT.